The 10 T cell receptor beta chains presented below share a single source sample, sequenced in a study of T cells after yellow fever vaccination (dated by TCRdb to between 2018 and 2021). Reading the label with the study, this specimen's treatment or condition is: live attenuated yellow fever vaccine strain. The receptor library was made with 5' RACE. Sequencing took place on an Illumina NovaSeq 6000. TCRdb took the public reads, trimmed them with fastp at Q25, ran MiXCR for clone calling and kept in-frame beta chains. Every entry covers one CDR3 protein and lists the most common genes and DNA from its rows. This sample has over 250,000 distinct CDR3 sequences in its table, and roughly 4.8% of those were observed once. The ten biggest clones cover less than 3.5% of the sample. This material consisted of CD4+ T cells sorted from PBMCs, taken on the day of the yellow fever booster vaccination. The receptor source for this set is a man aged 18 to 29 who received the YFV17D yellow fever vaccine.

This clonotype has at least ten counts. The gene calls are TRBV28 and TRBJ2-7, with no clear D. V lost 2 bases and J lost 6, with 8 bases in between. This CDR3 spans 12 amino acids. Germline V gene sequence: CDR1 MDHEN, CDR2 SYDVKM. CDR3 sequence reads: CASSLGLGEQYV. The CDR3 DNA sequence: TGTGCCAGCAGTTTAGGTCTTGGCGAGCAGTACGTC.

This clonotype was detected many times. This chain links TRBV20-1 with TRBJ1-1; no clear D. This CDR3 contains 11 residues. V shed 3 bases and J shed 11 bases, with 13 bases lying between them. Germline-derived CDR1 and CDR2 are DFQATT and SNEGSKA (reference sequence). This CDR3 is CSARGAGRAFF. Here the CDR3 DNA reads TGCAGTGCTAGGGGCGCAGGTAGGGCTTTCTTT.

This clonotype has just a few counts. V and J are TRBV12-3 or TRBV12-4 and TRBJ2-4, with TRBD2 as a possible D gene (5 bases). Trimming took off 3 bases at V and 8 bases at J, with 11 bases between the two ends. This CDR3 has 13 amino acids. CDR3 residues: CASSFELEDIQYF. The CDR3 bases are TGTGCCAGCAGTTTTGAACTGGAGGACATTCAGTACTTC.

This clonotype showed up just a few times. The rearrangement links TRBV9 to TRBJ2-2; D remains ambiguous. The CDR3 runs to 15 residues. V lost 3 bases to trimming and J lost 5 bases, with 14 bases between them. Germline V gives CDR1 SGDLS, CDR2 YYNGEE. The CDR3 sequence: CASSEGPAFTGELFF. The CDR3 DNA is TGTGCCAGCAGCGAAGGACCCGCTTTTACCGGGGAGCTGTTTTTT.

This chain uses TRBV7-8 with TRBJ1-2, with 8 bases aligning to TRBD1. The CDR3 is made up of 12 amino acids. J was trimmed by 8 bases and V by 5 bases; bases with no gene match: 4. Germline V lookup: CDR1 SGHVS, CDR2 FQNEAQ. CDR3 DNA sequence: TGTGCCAGCAGCGGACAGGGTAGCGGCTACACCTTC. It specifies CASSGQGSGYTF.

This clonotype was observed a few times. The V call is TRBV29-1, the J call TRBJ1-2, with 10 bases identical to TRBD1. The CDR3 is 14 amino acids. The V gene end was trimmed by 6 bases and the J gene end by 8 bases; junction bases not matched to a gene: 12. Germline CDR1 and CDR2: SQVTM and ANQGSEA. As DNA, the CDR3 is TGCAGCGTAGTCCGGGACAGGGGTCCTGGCGGCTACACCTTC. Its translation: CSVVRDRGPGGYTF.

The chain employs TRBV15 and TRBJ1-2, with unresolved D. With 4 bases removed from V and 2 bases from J, the gap between germline ends came to 5 bases. CDR3 length: 12 amino acids. The germline gives CDR1 LNHNV, CDR2 YYDKDF (reference sequence). For the CDR3, the DNA is TGTGCCACCAGCACCAGCAACTATGGCTACACCTTC. This sequence encodes CATSTSNYGYTF.

This clonotype has just a few counts. The chain couples TRBV29-1 to TRBJ1-2; D is unclear. CDR3 length equals 15 residues. The ends were cut back, 6 bases at V and 2 bases at J, with 19 bases in the middle. Germline V CDR1 and CDR2: SQVTM, ANQGSEA. The CDR3 region is CSVGNPREWNYGYTF. The CDR3 DNA follows: TGCAGCGTGGGTAATCCGCGGGAGTGGAACTATGGCTACACCTTC.

Ten or more counts support this clonotype. The V call is TRBV5-5, the J call TRBJ2-3, with D perhaps being TRBD1 or TRBD2 (5 bases each). Germline V gene data show CDR1 as SGHKS and CDR2 as YYEKEE (reference sequence). This CDR3 has 13 residues. With 0 bases removed from V and 4 bases from J, the gap between germline ends came to 6 bases. CDR3 in DNA: TGTGCCAGCAGCTTGGTGGGGGCAGATACGCAGTATTTT. Translation: CASSLVGADTQYF.

This clonotype turned up a few times. V and J are TRBV4-3 and TRBJ1-6; the D is unclear. The CDR3 is made up of 18 amino acids. Trimming took off 0 bases at V and 4 bases at J, with 16 bases between the two ends. Germline V gene lookup returns CDR1 LGHNA and CDR2 YSLEER. The CDR3 region is CASSQEVPGAAYNSPLHF. Here the CDR3 DNA reads TGCGCCAGCAGCCAAGAGGTACCCGGTGCCGCTTATAATTCACCCCTCCACTTT.